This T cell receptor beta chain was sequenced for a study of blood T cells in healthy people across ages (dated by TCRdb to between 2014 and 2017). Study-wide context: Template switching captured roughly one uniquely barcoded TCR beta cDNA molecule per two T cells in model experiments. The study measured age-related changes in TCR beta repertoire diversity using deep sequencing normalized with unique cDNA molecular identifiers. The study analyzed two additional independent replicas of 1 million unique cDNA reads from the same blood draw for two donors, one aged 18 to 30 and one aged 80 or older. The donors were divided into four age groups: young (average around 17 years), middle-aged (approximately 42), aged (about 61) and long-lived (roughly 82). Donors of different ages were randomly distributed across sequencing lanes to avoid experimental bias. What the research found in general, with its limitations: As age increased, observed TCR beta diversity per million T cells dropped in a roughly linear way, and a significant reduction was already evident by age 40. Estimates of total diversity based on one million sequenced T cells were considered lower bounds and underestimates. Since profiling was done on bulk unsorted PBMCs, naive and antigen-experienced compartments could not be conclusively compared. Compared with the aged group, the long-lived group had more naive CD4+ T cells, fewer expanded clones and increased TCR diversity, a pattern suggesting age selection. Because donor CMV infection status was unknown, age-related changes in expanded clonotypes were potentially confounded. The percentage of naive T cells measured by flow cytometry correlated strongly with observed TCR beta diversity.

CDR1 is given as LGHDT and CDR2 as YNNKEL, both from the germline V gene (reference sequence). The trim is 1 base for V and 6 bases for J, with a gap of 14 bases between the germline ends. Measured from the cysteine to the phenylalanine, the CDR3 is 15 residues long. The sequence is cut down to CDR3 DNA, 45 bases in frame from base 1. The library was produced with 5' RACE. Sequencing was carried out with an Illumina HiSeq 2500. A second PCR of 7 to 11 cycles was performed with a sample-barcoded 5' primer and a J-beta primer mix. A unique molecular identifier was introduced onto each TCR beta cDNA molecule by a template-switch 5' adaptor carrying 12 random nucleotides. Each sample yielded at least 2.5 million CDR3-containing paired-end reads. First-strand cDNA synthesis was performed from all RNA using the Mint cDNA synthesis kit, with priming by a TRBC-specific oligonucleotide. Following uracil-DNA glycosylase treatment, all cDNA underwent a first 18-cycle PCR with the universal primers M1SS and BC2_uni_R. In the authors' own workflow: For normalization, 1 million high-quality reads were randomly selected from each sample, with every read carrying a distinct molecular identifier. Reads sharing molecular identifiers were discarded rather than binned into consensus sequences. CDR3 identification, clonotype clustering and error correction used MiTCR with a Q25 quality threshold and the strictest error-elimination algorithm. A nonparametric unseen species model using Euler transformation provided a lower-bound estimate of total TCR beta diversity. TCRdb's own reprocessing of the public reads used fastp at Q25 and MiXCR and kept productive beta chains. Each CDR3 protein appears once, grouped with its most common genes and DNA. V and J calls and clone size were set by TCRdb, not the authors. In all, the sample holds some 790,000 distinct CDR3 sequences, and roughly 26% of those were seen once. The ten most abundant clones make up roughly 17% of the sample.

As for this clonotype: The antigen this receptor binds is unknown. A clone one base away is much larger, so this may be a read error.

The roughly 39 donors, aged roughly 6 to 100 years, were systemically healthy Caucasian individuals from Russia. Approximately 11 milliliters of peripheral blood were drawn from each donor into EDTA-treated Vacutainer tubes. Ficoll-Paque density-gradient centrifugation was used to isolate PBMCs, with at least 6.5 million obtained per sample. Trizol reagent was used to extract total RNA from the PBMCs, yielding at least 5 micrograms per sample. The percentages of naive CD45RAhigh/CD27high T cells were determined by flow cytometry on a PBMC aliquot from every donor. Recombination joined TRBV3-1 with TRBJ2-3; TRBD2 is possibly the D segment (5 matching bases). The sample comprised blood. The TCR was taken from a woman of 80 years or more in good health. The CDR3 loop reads CASSQARAGLDTQYF. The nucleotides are TGTGCCAGCAGCCAAGCCCGGGCCGGACTTGATACGCAGTATTTT.